This T cell receptor beta chain was recovered during a study of CD8+ T cells in alopecia areata. Findings of the study overall: Mice gave a clearer picture of TCR sharing than patients did, possibly for HLA-related reasons. Among the cells sequenced in scalp samples are also the resident alphabeta T cells of normal skin.

With regard to this clone: Its antigen remains unknown.

V lost 6 bases and J lost 12, with 26 bases in between. CDR1 and CDR2 (germline): SEHNR, FQNEAQ (reference sequence). This CDR3 has 15 residues. After isolation, RNA underwent reverse transcription to generate cDNA as the sequencing template. The method was immunoSEQ multiplex PCR; TCRdb's version includes in-frame clones alone and lacks a portion of them. The sample consists of 55,000 to 65,000 clones, about 44% of them appearing once. Peripheral blood and lesional scalp punch biopsies came from alopecia areata patients. The receptor was derived from a human donor with alopecia areata. This chain links TRBV7-9 with TRBJ1-2; the D gene is possibly TRBD1 (5 bases). Specimen: NKG2D-low CD8+ T cells sorted from blood. The CDR3 here is CASSYTGSQRGAHTF. CDR3 DNA: TGTGCCAGCAGTTATACCGGGTCACAAAGAGGGGCCCACACCTTC.